What follows describes a single T cell receptor beta chain. What this receptor recognizes is not known. Base qualities were left out, and no much larger clone turns up one base away. Participants in the prospective study were enrolled through a virtual design, were aged 18 to 89 years, and lived in approximately 25 United States geographic areas. In the prospective study, cohorts were assigned on the basis of participant-reported clinical history obtained from a screening survey and a study questionnaire. ImmuneRACE Cohort 3 recovered participants were defined by two consecutive negative NP/OP PCR tests, healthcare professional clearance, or symptom resolution. In the prospective study, whole blood, serum and a nasopharyngeal or oropharyngeal swab were collected from each participant by mobile phlebotomists. Over a roughly 2-month period, participants in the prospective study had the option of providing additional blood draws and questionnaires. Blood samples from the prospective study were shipped frozen or at room temperature prior to DNA extraction.

This sample was taken from a study of blood T cell repertoires in COVID-19 (dated by TCRdb to about 2020). About the study as a whole: Samples covering the acute and convalescent phases of COVID-19 were provided by collaborators in the United States, Italy and Spain. The prospective study material was composed of cDNA or gDNA derived from T cells, B-cell-depleted T cells, or PBMCs. Subjects who had been exposed to COVID-19, were actively infected with it, or had recovered from it provided the deeply sampled blood TCRbeta repertoires that made up the dataset. The samples were drawn from the first 160 participants of the ongoing ImmuneRACE study and from 1,254 subjects provided by 6 global collaborators. The repertoires were released in a freely available public database intended as a resource for research on the immune response to SARS-CoV-2. Where HLA class I and class II types were available, the types were taken from metadata supplied by the sample provider, not from assay-based typing. Nearly every sample came with metadata listing a de-identified subject ID, COVID-19 status, age in years and sex.

General study outcomes and caveats: Clinical and demographic metadata were provided uncurated, with the amount varying by source and participant.

Based on the germline V gene, the CDR1 and CDR2 sequences are SGHTA and FQGNSA. The CDR3 runs 13 amino acids, cysteine and phenylalanine included. Only CDR3 DNA remains: 39 bases, in frame from the first base. Trimming takes 4 bases from V and 2 bases from J, and the germline ends sit 8 bases apart. TCRbeta CDR3 regions were amplified from genomic DNA by means of the immunoSEQ Assay, a bias-controlled multiplex PCR. The original pipeline was this. Nucleated cell counts per sample were estimated from amplification of reference gene primers within the assay. To quantify the absolute abundance of each unique TCRbeta CDR3 rearrangement, sequence reads were collapsed and filtered. For each sample, productive Simpson clonality was calculated by taking the square root of Simpson's diversity index across productive rearrangements. Entries here come from immuneACCESS through TCRdb and include only in-frame sequences with V and J called. Some clones fail to appear in such tables; in the studies checked, an unresolved V gene covers under half of the shortfall, and the cause of the remainder is unknown. V and J calls and clone size are those listed in that table; D and trimming were worked out from the DNA. The sample table lists 430,000 or so clones, 88% of them with a count of one. The ten largest clones take up about 2% of the sample.

The chain employs TRBV7-2 and TRBJ1-2; the D gene lacks a confident call. The receptor's source is a woman aged 40 to 55 who had recovered from COVID-19. The specimen was PBMCs or T cells enriched from blood (not recorded which). The CDR3 in this case is CASSSAGNYGYTF. The DNA reads as follows: TGTGCCAGCAGCTCCGCAGGAAACTATGGCTACACCTTC.